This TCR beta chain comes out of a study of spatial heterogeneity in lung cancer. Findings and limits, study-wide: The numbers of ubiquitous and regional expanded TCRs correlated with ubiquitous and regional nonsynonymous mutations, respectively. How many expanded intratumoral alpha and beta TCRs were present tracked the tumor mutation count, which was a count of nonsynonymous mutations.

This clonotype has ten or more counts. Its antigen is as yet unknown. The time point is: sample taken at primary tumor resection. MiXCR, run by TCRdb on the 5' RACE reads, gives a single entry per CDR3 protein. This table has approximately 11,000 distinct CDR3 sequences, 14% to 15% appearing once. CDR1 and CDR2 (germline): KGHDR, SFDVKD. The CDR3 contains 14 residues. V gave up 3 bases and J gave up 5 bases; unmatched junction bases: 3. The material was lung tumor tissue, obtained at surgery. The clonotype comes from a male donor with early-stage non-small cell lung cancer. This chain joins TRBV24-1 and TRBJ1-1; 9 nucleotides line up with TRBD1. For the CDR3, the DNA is TGTGCCACCAGTGATACAGGGGGCCTTACTGAAGCTTTCTTT. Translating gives CATSDTGGLTEAFF.